This T cell receptor beta chain emerged from a study of CD8 T cells in ankylosing spondylitis. TCRdb re-called the 5' RACE reads through MiXCR, storing one row per CDR3 protein. The sample yields 200,000 to 250,000 distinct CDR3 sequences, about 11% seen once. This CDR3 spans 11 amino acids. Trimming took off 0 bases at V and 15 bases at J, with 10 bases between the two ends. Germline V gene lookup returns CDR1 SGHRS and CDR2 YFSETQ. This clonotype showed up many times. This chain links TRBV5-1 with TRBJ2-1, with D possibly TRBD2 on 5 matching bases. This clonotype originated in a male donor with ankylosing spondylitis or in good health (not recorded which). The sample consisted of blood, either unsorted or a sorted T cell fraction (not recorded which). The CDR3 region is CASSLACRGFF. CDR3 nucleotide sequence: TGCGCCAGCAGCTTGGCCTGTCGGGGGTTCTTC.